The rows below give T cell receptor beta chains drawn from one sample of a study of cytomegalovirus exposure and HLA in healthy donors. The assay was immunoSEQ multiplex PCR, and TCRdb's table has in-frame clones only and misses some. The profile shows more than 95,000 clones, around 72% of them singletons. The sample was PBMCs. These receptors all stem from a man aged 30 to 45 in good health and CMV-seronegative. Both conserved end residues are part of each CDR3. Fields, in order: V gene, D gene, clone size, J gene, CDR3 protein, CDR3 DNA. D genes are given only for firm matches. Not every row has a clone size; where given, it reads once, few, many or a size class.

>TRBV19|TRBD1|-|TRBJ2-3
CASSTGTGGADTQYF
TGTGCCAGTAGCACCGGGACAGGGGGCGCCGATACGCAGTATTTT
>TRBV18|TRBD1|-|TRBJ1-1
CASSPGTGLLGTTEAFF
TGTGCCAGCTCACCCGGGACAGGGCTTTTGGGTACCACTGAAGCTTTCTTT
>TRBV4-1|-|few|TRBJ1-5
CASSQDGAGYQPQHF
TGCGCCAGCAGCCAAGATGGAGCAGGGTATCAGCCCCAGCATTTT
>TRBV5-6|-|few|TRBJ2-1
CASSRLGQGRDNEQFF
TGTGCCAGCAGCCGGCTAGGGCAGGGGAGGGACAATGAGCAGTTCTTC
>TRBV5-3|TRBD2|-|TRBJ2-1
CARSFSGTSGNEQFF
TGTGCCAGAAGCTTTAGCGGGACTAGCGGTAATGAGCAGTTCTTC
>TRBV6-5|TRBD1|-|TRBJ1-4
CASRDRAGEKLFF
TGTGCCAGCAGAGACAGGGCCGGTGAAAAACTGTTTTTT
>TRBV30|-|-|TRBJ2-2
CAWSVRGNGELFF
TGTGCCTGGAGTGTCAGAGGGAACGGGGAGCTGTTTTTT
>TRBV5-1|TRBD2|-|TRBJ2-3
CASSSGLALDTQYF
TGCGCCAGCAGCTCCGGACTAGCACTAGATACGCAGTATTTT
>TRBV9|-|once|TRBJ2-7
CASSLQGFSYEQYF
TGTGCCAGCAGCCTTCAGGGATTCTCCTACGAGCAGTACTTC
>TRBV4-3|-|-|TRBJ1-2
CASSQDGGFLEGYTF
TGCGCCAGCAGCCAAGATGGGGGGTTCCTAGAAGGCTACACCTTC
>TRBV7-2|TRBD2|-|TRBJ2-2
CASSLGTSPGELFF
TGTGCCAGCAGCTTAGGGACTAGCCCCGGGGAGCTGTTTTTT
>TRBV6-1|TRBD1|once|TRBJ1-5
CARRPDRGQPQHF
TGTGCCAGGAGACCGGACAGGGGCCAGCCCCAGCATTTT
>TRBV2|-|-|TRBJ1-1
CASGGAGLTEAFF
TGTGCCAGCGGCGGGGCGGGCCTCACTGAAGCTTTCTTT
>TRBV5-1|TRBD1|-|TRBJ2-5
CASSRDRTIETQYF
TGCGCCAGCAGCCGGGACAGGACCATAGAGACCCAGTACTTC
>TRBV28|TRBD2|-|TRBJ2-3
CASSPSGEGLWSTDTQYF
TGTGCCAGCAGTCCCTCCGGGGAGGGGTTGTGGAGCACAGATACGCAGTATTTT
>TRBV4-2|TRBD2|-|TRBJ2-1
CASSQGGLRDSNEQFF
TGTGCCAGCAGCCAAGGGGGACTAAGAGACAGCAATGAGCAGTTCTTC
>TRBV7-9|-|-|TRBJ2-5
CASSRGGGETQYF
TGTGCCAGCAGCCGAGGGGGGGGAGAGACCCAGTACTTC
>TRBV29-1|-|-|TRBJ2-1
CSVDGPGVSYNEQFF
TGCAGCGTTGATGGTCCCGGAGTCTCCTACAATGAGCAGTTCTTC
>TRBV7-3|TRBD2|-|TRBJ2-2
CASSLNPSGRSGELFF
TGTGCCAGCAGCTTAAATCCTAGCGGGAGGTCCGGGGAGCTGTTTTTT
>TRBV28|TRBD1|-|TRBJ1-3
CASSFLGQGPGNTIYF
TGTGCCAGCAGTTTTTTGGGACAGGGGCCTGGAAACACCATATATTTT
>TRBV4-3|-|-|TRBJ2-2
CASSQGWGPGELFF
TGCGCCAGCAGCCAAGGTTGGGGGCCCGGGGAGCTGTTTTTT
>TRBV11-1|TRBD1|-|TRBJ1-1
CASSKDRDAEAFF
TGTGCCAGCAGCAAGGACAGGGACGCTGAAGCTTTCTTT
>TRBV5-1|TRBD2|few|TRBJ2-3
CASSFGTSGSSDTQYF
TGCGCCAGCAGCTTCGGGACTAGCGGGAGTTCAGATACGCAGTATTTT
>TRBV4-1|TRBD2|-|TRBJ2-1
CASSPLAGVKDEQFF
TGCGCCAGCAGCCCACTAGCGGGAGTCAAGGATGAGCAGTTCTTC
>TRBV7-6|-|-|TRBJ2-3
CACAARSTDTQYF
TGTGCCTGCGCGGCTAGAAGCACAGATACGCAGTATTTT
>TRBV2|-|-|TRBJ1-2
CASSELGEDGYTF
TGTGCCAGCAGTGAGCTTGGGGAGGATGGCTACACCTTC
>TRBV28|-|-|TRBJ1-3
CASSPGRGRNTIYF
TGTGCCAGCAGCCCGGGAAGGGGGAGAAACACCATATATTTT
>TRBV28|-|few|TRBJ1-5
CASRATGPGNQPQHF
TGTGCCAGCAGGGCGACAGGCCCGGGCAATCAGCCCCAGCATTTT
>TRBV11-2|-|-|TRBJ1-4
CATRRGGTNEKLFF
TGTGCCACCCGCCGCGGGGGAACTAATGAAAAACTGTTTTTT
>TRBV18|-|-|TRBJ1-5
CASSPVFRVDQPQHF
TGTGCCAGCTCACCAGTCTTCAGGGTTGATCAGCCCCAGCATTTT
>TRBV5-1|TRBD1|few|TRBJ1-2
CASSETGDYGYTF
TGCGCCAGCAGCGAGACAGGGGACTATGGCTACACCTTC
>TRBV15|-|-|TRBJ2-1
CATSRDAGAYNEQFF
TGTGCCACCAGCAGAGATGCAGGGGCCTACAATGAGCAGTTCTTC
>TRBV9|TRBD2|-|TRBJ2-3
CASSDPKIAGVTDTQYF
TGTGCCAGCAGCGACCCTAAGATAGCGGGAGTGACAGATACGCAGTATTTT
>TRBV7-9|-|-|TRBJ1-1
CSSSLGSGGAEAFF
TGTTCCAGCAGCTTAGGATCCGGGGGGGCTGAAGCTTTCTTT
>TRBV28|-|-|TRBJ2-5
CASSLGGGLRETQYF
TGTGCCAGCAGCTTAGGGGGGGGCTTAAGAGAGACCCAGTACTTC
>TRBV6-6|-|-|TRBJ1-1
CASSYSRNTEAFF
TGTGCCAGCAGTTACTCGAGGAACACTGAAGCTTTCTTT
>TRBV4-1|TRBD2|-|TRBJ2-5
CASSLTVLAAQETQYF
TGCGCCAGCAGCCTCACCGTACTAGCGGCCCAAGAGACCCAGTACTTC
>TRBV4-1|-|once|TRBJ1-1
CASSQVGAQLNTEAFF
TGCGCCAGCAGCCAAGTTGGCGCACAGTTGAACACTGAAGCTTTCTTT
>TRBV7-9|TRBD2|-|TRBJ2-5
CASSSLAGLEETQYF
TGTGCCAGCAGCTCGCTAGCGGGATTGGAAGAGACCCAGTACTTC
>TRBV19|TRBD2|-|TRBJ2-1
CASTPGLAGKPEQFF
TGTGCCAGTACCCCGGGACTAGCGGGAAAACCTGAGCAGTTCTTC
>TRBV11-2|-|-|TRBJ2-5
CASSLEKPLQETQYF
TGTGCCAGCAGCTTAGAAAAGCCACTACAAGAGACCCAGTACTTC
>TRBV6-1|-|-|TRBJ2-3
CASKRTDTQYF
TGTGCCAGCAAGAGAACAGATACGCAGTATTTT
>TRBV7-9|-|-|TRBJ1-2
CASSSFTGTSHGYTF
TGTGCCAGCAGCTCGTTTACCGGGACATCCCATGGCTACACCTTC
>TRBV28|TRBD2|-|TRBJ2-7
CASTLAGASYEQYF
TGTGCCAGCACCCTAGCGGGAGCGTCCTACGAGCAGTACTTC
>TRBV19|-|few|TRBJ2-5
CASRSGETQYF
TGTGCCAGTAGGTCCGGGGAGACCCAGTACTTC
>TRBV7-2|-|-|TRBJ2-5
CASHPGASVITETQYF
TGTGCCAGCCATCCCGGTGCTAGCGTCATCACGGAGACCCAGTACTTC
>TRBV19|TRBD1|-|TRBJ2-7
CASSRDREYEQYF
TGTGCCAGTAGTAGGGACAGGGAATACGAGCAGTACTTC
>TRBV6-1|TRBD2|-|TRBJ2-1
CASSEVSGGRTDEQFF
TGTGCCAGCAGTGAGGTATCAGGCGGGAGGACGGATGAGCAGTTCTTC
>TRBV7-8|TRBD1|few|TRBJ1-2
CASSPRDRVFYGYTF
TGTGCCAGCAGCCCCCGGGACAGGGTTTTTTATGGCTACACCTTC
>TRBV6-1|-|-|TRBJ1-3
CASSEALRSSGNTIYF
TGTGCCAGCAGTGAAGCGCTGAGAAGCTCTGGAAACACCATATATTTT
>TRBV5-6|-|-|TRBJ2-1
CASSPAGIGPNEQFF
TGTGCCAGCAGCCCTGCAGGGATCGGCCCGAATGAGCAGTTCTTC
>TRBV7-9|TRBD1|-|TRBJ1-2
CASSLEGQGGGYTF
TGTGCCAGCAGCTTAGAAGGACAGGGAGGTGGCTACACCTTC
>TRBV19|-|-|TRBJ1-1
CASSIRGEIKAFF
TGTGCCAGTAGTATACGGGGGGAAATCAAAGCTTTCTTT